What follows are 3 T cell receptor beta chains derived from one specimen sequenced in a study of Ad26.COV2.S vaccination and SARS-CoV-2 variants. The sample's treatment: roughly 18 received Ad26.COV2.S at low or high dose, single or two shots; a few received placebo; per-sample allocation not given. Sampling took place 63 days after the first vaccine or placebo injection. The repertoire was sequenced with immunoSEQ multiplex PCR; TCRdb's copy has only in-frame clones and lacks some. The sample contains roughly 400,000 clones, less than 95% of which appear only once. The sequenced sample was peripheral blood, obtained in a trial of Ad26.COV2.S vaccine versus placebo. All receptors come from a person between 18 and 65 years old who received the Ad26.COV2.S COVID-19 vaccine or a placebo.

The chain carries TRBV11-2 and TRBJ2-2, with 9 bases matching TRBD1. V lost 5 bases, J lost 5 bases, and 9 bases stayed unmatched. The CDR3 runs 16 residues. Germline V gene data show CDR1 as SGHAT and CDR2 as FQNNGV. The CDR3 bases are TGTGCCAGCAGCCCCCCGGGACAGGGTGGTACCGGGGAGCTGTTTTTT. Translation: CASSPPGQGGTGELFF.

V is TRBV4-2 and J is TRBJ2-1; 7 bases are a match to TRBD2. This CDR3 is built from 18 residues. V trimming: 1 base; J trimming: 5 bases; junction bases outside the gene matches: 14. The germline gives CDR1 LGHNA, CDR2 YNFKEQ. The CDR3 loop reads CASSQAGGRGLPDNEQFF. Written as DNA, the CDR3 is TGTGCCAGCAGCCAAGCGGGCGGGAGAGGCCTACCGGACAATGAGCAGTTCTTC.

The chain carries TRBV28 and TRBJ2-1; 10 nucleotides line up with TRBD1. With V trimmed by 6 bases and J by 5 bases, 4 bases remained unmatched. The CDR3 consists of 14 residues. Germline V gene data show CDR1 as MDHEN and CDR2 as SYDVKM. CDR3 bases: TGTGCCAGCAGAAGGACAGGGGGTAACAATGAGCAGTTCTTC. Encoded protein: CASRRTGGNNEQFF.